This is a list of T cell receptor beta chains from one sample in a study of cytomegalovirus exposure and HLA in healthy donors. Some clones are missing from TCRdb's copy, which holds only in-frame ones; the method was immunoSEQ multiplex PCR. The top ten clones hold 2% to 2.5% of a sample with about 160,000 clones, 70% to 85% of them seen once. The sample taken for sequencing was PBMCs. The receptors originated from a man aged 45-65 years in good health and CMV-seropositive. The CDR3 runs from the conserved cysteine through the conserved F or W. A D gene is named only where the DNA matches it firmly. Where a row states a size, it is once, few, many or the class of an expanded clone; other rows omit it.

clone_size	cdr3_length	v_call	d_call	j_call	cdr3_aa
NA	15	TRBV15	NA	TRBJ2-7	CATSRDTAGSYEQYF
few	17	TRBV7-6	NA	TRBJ2-3	CASSLGVMGLSVDTQYF
once	16	TRBV2	NA	TRBJ2-3	CASSVSLTGDADTQYF
NA	16	TRBV7-2	NA	TRBJ2-2	CASSLPGTTNTGELFF
NA	10	TRBV28	NA	TRBJ1-2	CATTNYGYTF
NA	13	TRBV29-1	TRBD1	TRBJ1-1	CSARTGGNTEAFF
few	14	TRBV30	TRBD2	TRBJ2-7	CAWTLAGTSYEQYF
NA	16	TRBV7-3	TRBD2	TRBJ2-2	CASSPGGGARTGELFF
NA	16	TRBV4-3	TRBD1	TRBJ1-2	CASSQSGDRTLYGYTF
NA	16	TRBV28	TRBD1	TRBJ2-7	CASSAGTGASSYEQYF
NA	16	TRBV11-2	TRBD2	TRBJ2-3	CASSRLAGGGTDTQYF
NA	18	TRBV9	TRBD2	TRBJ2-1	CASSAKGLAGVRYNEQFF
NA	12	TRBV10-3	NA	TRBJ2-5	CAISESAETQYF
once	13	TRBV30	NA	TRBJ1-4	CAWGGVPNEKLFF
NA	14	TRBV19	NA	TRBJ1-6	CASTMDRANSPLHF
NA	15	TRBV7-2	NA	TRBJ2-3	CASSLGPTNSDTQYF
NA	15	TRBV5-1	TRBD1	TRBJ1-4	CASSWGTESAEKLFF
NA	15	TRBV11-2	TRBD1	TRBJ2-5	CASSGNTGVQETQYF
NA	17	TRBV7-9	NA	TRBJ1-2	CASSSLGDGGALYGYTF
NA	14	TRBV11-2	NA	NA	CASSLDQITYEQYF
NA	15	TRBV7-3	NA	TRBJ2-7	CASSLAPGLSYEQYF
NA	15	TRBV4-2	NA	TRBJ1-3	CASSQDWAGGNTIYF
few	14	TRBV14	TRBD1	TRBJ1-2	CASSQAGQGVGYTF
NA	13	TRBV5-5	NA	NA	CASSLVISYEQYF